The 30 T cell receptor beta chains below come from one sample, sequenced in a study of glioma-infiltrating T cells. TCR alpha and beta CDR3 regions were amplified from RNA using iRepertoire nested multiplex PCR. Each CDR3 protein gets one entry after TCRdb re-called the multiplex PCR reads with MiXCR. Of about 140,000 distinct CDR3 sequences in the sample, approximately 39% were seen once. The sequenced material came from glioma tissue, nonneoplastic brain tissue, or PBMCs (not recorded which). Source of these receptors: a human donor with low-grade glioma or glioblastoma, undergoing nonglioma brain surgery, or in good health (not recorded which).

V is TRBV2 and J is TRBJ1-6; 9 positions match TRBD1. The CDR3 contains 14 residues. Germline loops: CDR1 SNHLY, CDR2 FYNNEI. J gave up 10 bases and V 8 bases, and 9 bases lay outside the gene matches. This CDR3 is CASAPGTGNSPLHF. The CDR3 nucleotides are TGTGCCAGCGCACCCGGGACAGGGAACTCACCCCTCCACTTT.

The chain has TRBV7-9 and TRBJ1-3, with 8 bases identical to TRBD1. V was clipped by 5 bases and J by 3 bases; unmatched bases: 3. Germline CDR1 and CDR2: SEHNR and FQNEAQ (reference sequence). The CDR3 has 14 residues. CDR3 amino acids: CASSRTGGGNTIYF. CDR3 in DNA: TGTGCCAGCAGCCGCACAGGGGGTGGAAACACCATATATTTT.

Details on this clonotype: One junction end disagrees with the germline gene, perhaps due to a read error. The V and J genes are TRBV2 and TRBJ1-1; no reliable D call. The CDR3 is made up of 14 amino acids. Germline lookup yields CDR1 SNHLY and CDR2 FYNNEI. The CDR3 reads CASREENMNTEAFF. CDR3 sequence (DNA): TGTGCCAGCAGGGAAGAAAACATGAACACTGAAGCTTTCTTT.

This clonotype was counted many times. This sequence joins TRBV28 and TRBJ1-1; D is unclear. The CDR3 spans 13 residues. V lost 4 bases and J lost 1, with 7 bases in between. From germline, CDR1 is MDHEN and CDR2 SYDVKM. The CDR3 sequence: CASSYNRNTEAFF. The CDR3 region has the DNA TGTGCCAGCAGTTACAATAGGAACACTGAAGCTTTCTTT.

This sequence joins TRBV4-1 and TRBJ2-1, with 11 nucleotides matching TRBD2. The CDR3 sequence is 15 residues long. Germline values: CDR1 MGHRA, CDR2 YSYEKL. With 0 bases clipped from V and 9 bases from J, the junction kept 4 bases outside the gene matches. The CDR3 spells CASSQEGSGRGEQFF. For the CDR3, the DNA is TGCGCCAGCAGCCAAGAAGGTAGCGGGAGGGGTGAGCAGTTCTTC.

The V call is TRBV6-1, the J call TRBJ2-3; TRBD2 matches at 8 bases. In germline, CDR1 is MNHNS, CDR2 SASEGT. The CDR3 extends over 17 amino acids. The J segment lost 0 bases and the V segment lost 6 bases, leaving 11 bases of the junction unmatched. The CDR3 reads CASRRTGTSTSTDTQYF. The CDR3 nucleotides are TGTGCCAGCAGGCGAACCGGGACTAGTACTAGCACAGATACGCAGTATTTT.

This clonotype was observed a handful of times. CDR3 residues: CSVVRGGSYEQYF. The CDR3 DNA follows: TGCAGTGTAGTCCGGGGGGGCTCCTACGAGCAGTACTTC. The rearrangement joins TRBV20-1 to TRBJ2-7, with 8 bases aligning to TRBD2. The V gene's germline CDR1 is DFQATT and CDR2 SNEGSKA (reference sequence). Trimming removed 7 bases from V and 0 bases from J; junction bases left unmatched: 5. The CDR3 has 13 residues.

This clonotype has at least ten counts. The CDR3 DNA is TGTGCCAGCAGTGATGATGGCTACACCTTC. It yields the protein CASSDDGYTF. The chain employs TRBV28 and TRBJ1-2; unclear D gene. With 5 bases removed from V and 6 bases from J, the gap between germline ends came to 4 bases. The CDR3 has 10 residues. Germline V gives CDR1 MDHEN, CDR2 SYDVKM.

The rearrangement links TRBV7-9 to TRBJ2-5; no clear D gene. The length of the CDR3 is 13 residues. The germline V gene has CDR1 SEHNR and CDR2 FQNEAQ (reference sequence). The V end was cut by 4 bases, the J end by 4 bases, with 10 bases between. The CDR3 bases are TGTGCCAGCAGCTCTGTGGTCGCAGAGACCCAGTACTTC. This gives the protein CASSSVVAETQYF.

Concerning this clonotype: The junction and the germline gene differ at one end; a read error may be behind it. The V call is TRBV7-9, the J call TRBJ1-4, with D unclear. Germline CDR1 SEHNR, CDR2 FQNEAQ (reference sequence). CDR3 length: 16 amino acids. The CDR3 nucleotides read TGTGCCAGCAGCTTAGGGATTCGAGAGGCTACTGAAAAAATGTTTTTT. Translation gives CASSLGIREATEKMFF.

This clonotype showed up just a few times. CDR3 bases: TGCAGTGCTAGAGCCGCAGCCGGATCCTACGAGCAGTACTTC. Translated, it gives CSARAAAGSYEQYF. The gene calls are TRBV20-1 and TRBJ2-7; D is undetermined. The CDR3 has 14 amino acids. V was shortened by 1 base and J by 1 base, with 11 bases between the two germline ends. Germline V CDR1 and CDR2: DFQATT, SNEGSKA (reference sequence).

This clonotype was counted only a few times. At one end, the junction sequence differs from germline, possibly due to a read error. The rearrangement joins TRBV7-2 to TRBJ1-5, with D perhaps TRBD1 (6 bases). The CDR3 loop spans 14 amino acids. Germline assignment: CDR1 SGHTA and CDR2 FQGNSA. The CDR3 region is CARSTQGLGQPQHF. In DNA, the CDR3 is TGTGCCCGCAGTACACAGGGTCTGGGGCAGCCCCAGCATTTT.

CDR3 bases: TGTGCCAGCAGTTTATCCAGGGCCGGGAATTCACCCCTCCACTTT. It codes for CASSLSRAGNSPLHF. The chain combines TRBV27 with TRBJ1-6; tentatively, D is TRBD1 (5 bases). Trimming removed 0 bases from V and 7 bases from J, with 10 bases in between. The germline gives CDR1 MNHEY, CDR2 SMNVEV (reference sequence). The CDR3 consists of 15 residues.

The table lists this clonotype with a few counts. The chain is built from TRBV7-9 and TRBJ1-3, with a weak D call TRBD1 (6 bases). V lost 2 bases to trimming and J lost 3 bases, with 11 bases between them. CDR3 size: 15 residues. CDR1 is SEHNR, CDR2 FQNEAQ, per germline (reference sequence). CDR3 DNA sequence: TGTGCCAGCAGCTTAACCGGAGGGGGTGGAAACACCATATATTTT. Protein: CASSLTGGGGNTIYF.

This clonotype was counted between two and nine times. The chain links TRBV12-3 or TRBV12-4 to TRBJ1-3; D is perhaps TRBD1 (6 bases). The V end was cut by 3 bases, the J end by 6 bases, with 9 bases between. CDR3 length: 13 residues. The CDR3: CASSFGGQNTIYF. CDR3 DNA sequence: TGTGCCAGCAGTTTCGGGGGGCAAAACACCATATATTTT.

The V call is TRBV20-1, the J call TRBJ2-7; no clear D. This CDR3 contains 13 residues. V lost 3 bases and J lost 6, with 15 bases in between. Germline V gene lookup returns CDR1 DFQATT and CDR2 SNEGSKA (reference sequence). This CDR3 reads CSARVSSLSEQYF. CDR3 DNA sequence: TGCAGTGCTAGGGTTAGCAGCCTGTCCGAGCAGTACTTC.

The chain is built from TRBV7-2 and TRBJ2-3; D ambiguous. CDR1 and CDR2 (germline): SGHTA, FQGNSA. The CDR3 has 15 residues. The germline V and J ends were trimmed by 1 base and 2 bases, with 10 bases remaining between them. CDR3 nucleotide sequence: TGTGCCAGCAGCTTAGTTGGCGCGCCCACAGATACGCAGTATTTT. As protein: CASSLVGAPTDTQYF.

This clonotype appeared a few times. This chain links TRBV28 with TRBJ1-1; 9 bases align to TRBD1. V dropped 6 bases and J dropped 5; count of bases not matched to a gene: 7. CDR3 length equals 14 residues. CDR1 MDHEN and CDR2 SYDVKM come from the germline V gene. CDR3 sequence (DNA): TGTGCCAGCAGACCGACAGGGGGTAGGACTGAAGCTTTCTTT. This translates into CASRPTGGRTEAFF. Complete variable domain (other parts from reference TRBV28 and TRBJ1-1): DVKVTQSSRYLVKRTGEKVFLECVQDMDHENMFWYRQDPGLGLRLIYFSYDVKMKEKGDIPEGYSVSREKKERFSLILESASTNQTSMYLCASRPTGGRTEAFFGQGTRLTVV.

The chain is built from TRBV6-1 and TRBJ2-1, with 9 bases lining up with TRBD2. The CDR3 sequence is 14 residues long. V gave up 8 bases and J gave up 7 bases; unmatched junction bases: 9. Germline CDR1 MNHNS, CDR2 SASEGT. CDR3 coding DNA: TGTGCCAGCGAGTCTAGCGGGAAGGAGAATGAGCAGTTCTTC. Translation gives CASESSGKENEQFF.

The chain employs TRBV12-3 or TRBV12-4 and TRBJ1-5; D remains unclear. The germline V and J ends were trimmed by 8 bases and 2 bases, with 13 bases remaining between them. CDR3 length: 14 amino acids. CDR3 sequence: CASVAELGNQPQHF. The CDR3 nucleotides are TGTGCCAGCGTTGCCGAATTAGGCAATCAGCCCCAGCATTTT.

The chain is built from TRBV5-6 and TRBJ1-1; D uncertain. CDR1 and CDR2 from the germline V gene are SGHDT and YYEEEE. Trimming removed 2 bases at V and 11 bases at J, with 13 bases between. The CDR3 length is 12 residues. In nucleotides, the CDR3 is TGTGCCAGCAGCTTACGGATTTCTGGGGCTTTCTTT. This gives the protein CASSLRISGAFF. Full variable domain (missing parts from reference TRBV5-6 and TRBJ1-1): DAGVTQSPTHLIKTRGQQVTLRCSPKSGHDTVSWYQQALGQGPQFIFQYYEEEERQRGNFPDRFSGHQFPNYSSELNVNALLLGDSALYLCASSLRISGAFFGQGTRLTVV.

This chain connects TRBV11-2 to TRBJ2-2; no firm D call. The CDR3 loop spans 14 amino acids. Trimming removed 2 bases at V and 1 base at J, with 5 bases between. Germline lookup yields CDR1 SGHAT and CDR2 FQNNGV. This CDR3 reads CASSLRGNTGELFF. CDR3 sequence (DNA): TGTGCCAGCAGCTTACGCGGGAACACCGGGGAGCTGTTTTTT.

The genes are TRBV4-1 and TRBJ2-2, with 9 bases fitting TRBD2. Per the germline V gene, CDR1 is MGHRA and CDR2 is YSYEKL. The CDR3 is made up of 15 amino acids. Trimming removed 0 bases from V and 7 bases from J; junction bases left unmatched: 3. DNA for the CDR3: TGCGCCAGCAGCCAAGATTCTAGCGGGAACGGGGAGCTGTTTTTT. It specifies CASSQDSSGNGELFF.

This clonotype was counted ten times or more. V and J are TRBV27 and TRBJ1-2; unclear D gene. This CDR3 is built from 11 residues. CDR1 is MNHEY, CDR2 SMNVEV, per germline (reference sequence). The ends were cut back, 7 bases at V and 1 base at J, with 4 bases in the middle. DNA of the CDR3: TGTGCCAGCAATTTTAACTATGGCTACACCTTC. This codes for CASNFNYGYTF.

This clonotype was observed a handful of times. The gene calls are TRBV15 and TRBJ2-7; D gene unclear. CDR3 size: 13 residues. V lost 0 bases and J lost 6, with 9 bases in between. Germline-derived CDR1 and CDR2 are LNHNV and YYDKDF (reference sequence). The CDR3, as DNA: TGTGCCACCAGCAGAGATCGTATTAGCGAGCAGTACTTC. It yields the protein CATSRDRISEQYF.

This chain links TRBV29-1 with TRBJ1-2; D is unresolved. V lost 6 bases to trimming and J lost 2 bases, with 10 bases between them. Germline assignment: CDR1 SQVTM and CDR2 ANQGSEA. This CDR3 region has 12 residues. The chain's CDR3 is CSVTRQNYGYTF. The CDR3 nucleotides are TGCAGCGTGACACGGCAGAACTATGGCTACACCTTC.

The genes are TRBV7-2 and TRBJ2-3; D gene ambiguous. V lost 1 base, J lost 4 bases, and 9 bases lay in between. CDR3 length: 14 residues. In germline, CDR1 is SGHTA, CDR2 FQGNSA. DNA for the CDR3: TGTGCCAGCAGCTTAGACCCGACCTCAGATACGCAGTATTTT. Its protein product is CASSLDPTSDTQYF.

This clonotype occurred a few times. This CDR3 is CASKGTGGSYEQYF. Written as DNA, the CDR3 is TGCGCCAGCAAGGGGACAGGGGGGTCCTACGAGCAGTACTTC. V gene TRBV4-1 combines with J gene TRBJ2-7, with 11 bases fitting TRBD1. Germline V CDR1 and CDR2: MGHRA, YSYEKL. With V trimmed by 7 bases and J by 1 base, 3 bases remained unmatched. This CDR3 is built from 14 residues.

This clonotype was detected only a few times. The chain combines TRBV20-1 with TRBJ2-7, with D hard to call. There are 14 residues in the CDR3. Trimming removed 0 bases from V and 0 bases from J, with 9 bases in between. Germline CDR1 DFQATT, CDR2 SNEGSKA (reference sequence). This chain's CDR3 is CSARDRRSSYEQYF. The CDR3 DNA sequence: TGCAGTGCTAGAGATCGACGGAGCTCCTACGAGCAGTACTTC.

The V call is TRBV20-1, the J call TRBJ2-7; D is unclear. Trimming took 3 bases from V and 0 from J, leaving 6 bases between them. CDR1 and CDR2 from the germline V gene are DFQATT and SNEGSKA (reference sequence). CDR3 length equals 12 residues. This chain's CDR3 is CSARRSSYEQYF. The DNA of the CDR3 is TGCAGTGCTAGGCGCAGCTCCTACGAGCAGTACTTC.